These 8 T cell receptor beta chains were all obtained from the same sample, sequenced in a study of shared clonotypes between healthy human individuals. The table came from immunoSEQ multiplex PCR; TCRdb's copy has only in-frame clones and leaves some out. Among 550,000 to 850,000 clones listed, 74% were seen once. Sequenced: memory CD4+ T cells sorted from blood. Subset reported: CD45RA-negative fraction. Receptor source: a woman between 25 and 40 years old in good health.

The V call is TRBV13, the J call TRBJ2-7, with D maybe TRBD1 (6 bases). Germline V lookup: CDR1 PRHDT, CDR2 FYEKMQ (reference sequence). Deletions cut 1 base from V and 4 bases from J, with 11 bases between. The CDR3 sequence is 14 residues long. CDR3 sequence: CASSLAVGAYEQYF. DNA of the CDR3: TGTGCCAGCAGCTTAGCTGTGGGGGCTTACGAGCAGTACTTC.

The chain employs TRBV5-1 and TRBJ1-2; D call uncertain. CDR3 size: 15 residues. Trimming removed 0 bases at V and 0 bases at J, with 9 bases between. The germline V gene encodes CDR1 SGHRS and CDR2 YFSETQ. The CDR3 sequence: CASSLGGKTNYGYTF. The CDR3 DNA reads as TGCGCCAGCAGCTTGGGTGGCAAAACTAACTATGGCTACACCTTC.

The rearrangement joins TRBV18 to TRBJ2-6; D is undetermined. V dropped 2 bases and J dropped 4 bases, with 9 bases sitting between them. The germline V gene has CDR1 KGHSH and CDR2 LQKENI. The CDR3 totals 15 residues. CDR3 nucleotide sequence: TGTGCCAGCTCACCATCCTCTGGGGGGGCCAACGTCCTGACTTTC. Protein product: CASSPSSGGANVLTF.

This clone was found a few times. The rearrangement links TRBV7-2 to TRBJ1-3; D remains ambiguous. V dropped 4 bases and J dropped 0 bases, with 10 bases sitting between them. The CDR3 contains 15 residues. CDR1 SGHTA and CDR2 FQGNSA come from the germline V gene. The CDR3, as DNA: TGTGCCAGCAGCTCTTATGCAGACTCTGGAAACACCATATATTTT. This codes for CASSSYADSGNTIYF.

V is TRBV28 and J is TRBJ2-5; 8 nucleotides align to TRBD1. The ends lost 5 bases at V and 5 bases at J; junction bases unmatched: 10. CDR1 and CDR2 from the germline V gene are MDHEN and SYDVKM. This CDR3 region has 15 residues. The CDR3 spells CASSPSNRGEETQYF. CDR3 nucleotides: TGTGCCAGCAGTCCCTCTAACAGGGGGGAGGAGACCCAGTACTTC.

V is TRBV4-2 and J is TRBJ2-1; tentative D call: TRBD2 (6 bases). Germline values: CDR1 LGHNA, CDR2 YNFKEQ. The CDR3 is 16 amino acids. The ends were cut back, 0 bases at V and 6 bases at J, with 15 bases in the middle. The CDR3 protein is CASSQESDGRSNEQFF. The CDR3 coding sequence is TGTGCCAGCAGCCAAGAGTCAGACGGGAGATCCAATGAGCAGTTCTTC.

This chain links TRBV2 with TRBJ2-1; D is unresolved. V lost 6 bases and J 6 bases, leaving 9 bases between the germline ends. Germline V lookup: CDR1 SNHLY, CDR2 FYNNEI. This CDR3 region has 12 residues. CDR3 sequence (DNA): TGTGCCAGCAGACCCCGACGCAATGAGCAGTTCTTC. Its protein product is CASRPRRNEQFF.

This chain joins TRBV4-1 and TRBJ2-1; D is undetermined. Trimming took 0 bases from V and 3 from J, leaving 15 bases between them. This CDR3 has 17 amino acids. From germline, CDR1 is MGHRA and CDR2 YSYEKL. The CDR3 is CASSQDPSASYYNEQFF. In nucleotides, the CDR3 is TGCGCCAGCAGCCAAGATCCGTCGGCTAGTTACTACAATGAGCAGTTCTTC.